This T cell receptor (beta chain) was documented in a study of breast tumors, draining lymph nodes, adjacent tissues. Notes on the study in general: Compared with basal-like, luminal-like tumors shared significantly more repertoire with nontumor tissue. Tumor TCR diversity was below lymph nodes but above nontumor tissue. The lymph node origin of tumor T cells was framed as consistent with a hypothesis, not demonstrated.

TCRdb reanalysed the multiplex PCR reads using MiXCR and keeps one entry per CDR3 protein. The sample comprises tens of thousands of distinct CDR3 sequences, approximately 57% of which are singletons, and 15% to 20% rests with the top ten. A note on this clonotype: What it binds is not known.

The length of the CDR3 is 13 residues. CDR1 and CDR2 (germline): SGHTA, FQGNSA. V was clipped by 1 base and J by 12 bases; unmatched bases: 7. The gene calls are TRBV7-2 and TRBJ1-1; TRBD1 matches 8 bases. Sequencing was carried out using breast tumor tissue. The TCR sequence derives from a female donor with breast cancer. Some clones in this sample may be carry-over from other donors' samples. CDR3 in DNA: TGTGCCAGCAGCTTAGGACAGGGGACGAAAACTTTCTTT. Protein: CASSLGQGTKTFF.